This passage covers 12 T cell receptor beta chains from one sample sequenced in a study of diagnostic markers for celiac disease (dated by TCRdb to the early 2020s). The run used an Illumina MiSeq. TCRdb reprocessed the reads; each CDR3 protein sequence makes one entry, and DNA is unavailable. The sample's table lists a count of around 710 distinct CDR3 sequences. Of the sample, roughly half falls within the top ten clones. The sample consisted of either unsorted cells or a sorted T cell fraction (not recorded which). Receptors were obtained from a human donor. This table probably holds off-target reads from a library built for another chain.

This rearrangement joins TRBV5-1 to TRBJ2-3; as DNA is missing, the TRBD1 call by TCRdb cannot be tested. The CDR3 is 15 residues long. Germline CDR1 SGHRS, CDR2 YFSETQ. CDR3 sequence: CASSAGQGNTDTQYF.

By frequency, this clonotype registers medium-sized. This rearrangement joins TRBV12-3 or TRBV12-4 to TRBJ2-4; TCRdb calls TRBD2, which cannot be checked without DNA. This CDR3 has 14 amino acids. The CDR3: CASSLDSGAYIQYF.

The chain has TRBV5-1 and TRBJ1-1; TCRdb names TRBD1, which stays unverified in the absence of DNA. Germline V lookup: CDR1 SGHRS, CDR2 YFSETQ. The CDR3 covers 12 residues. CDR3 amino acids: CASSLFSGSIFF.

J is TRBJ2-7 and V is TRBV23-1; TCRdb's D call, TRBD2, is unchecked because there is no DNA. TRBV23-1 is an ORF, and what it does is uncertain. The CDR3 sequence is 15 residues long. CDR3 sequence: CASSHPGLNPYEQYF.

The chain joins TRBV5-1 to TRBJ2-1; TCRdb's D gene call, TRBD2, goes unchecked for lack of DNA. The germline CDR1 and CDR2 sequences are SGHRS and YFSETQ. The CDR3 has 17 residues. The CDR3 is CASSWTRLAGGSNEQFF.

This clonotype ranks as medium-sized in terms of frequency. V gene TRBV6-2 or TRBV6-3 combines with J gene TRBJ2-7. CDR3 size: 13 residues. Germline assignment: CDR1 MNHEY and CDR2 SVGEGT. CDR3 residues: CASSYGQRYEQYF.

This clonotype is deemed medium-sized by its frequency. This chain connects TRBV5-1 to TRBJ1-1; the TCRdb call, TRBD1, lacks DNA for checking. This CDR3 region has 17 residues. Germline-derived CDR1 and CDR2 are SGHRS and YFSETQ. The CDR3 is CASSRGTGGDFMTEAFF.

This clonotype registers medium-sized by frequency. This chain connects TRBV20-1 to TRBJ2-5. CDR1 and CDR2 (germline): DFQATT, SNEGSKA (reference sequence). The CDR3 sequence is 13 residues long. The CDR3 loop reads CSARDRAEETQYF.

V is TRBV5-1 and J is TRBJ2-2; the TCRdb call, TRBD1, lacks DNA for checking. The CDR3 extends over 16 amino acids. The germline CDR1 and CDR2 sequences are SGHRS and YFSETQ. The CDR3 here is CASSPAPTGNTGELFF.

According to its frequency, this clonotype is large. The V and J genes are TRBV27 and TRBJ2-5; as DNA is missing, the TRBD1 call by TCRdb cannot be tested. CDR3 length: 20 amino acids. Germline values: CDR1 MNHEY, CDR2 SMNVEV (reference sequence). The chain's CDR3 is CASSLYIGGSGAGKMETQYF.

The V gene is TRBV6-5, the J gene TRBJ1-1; TCRdb reports TRBD1, a call that lacks DNA to check it against. The CDR3 sequence is 14 residues long. CDR1 and CDR2 from the germline V gene are MNHEY and SVGAGI. The chain's CDR3 is CASSSYRGNTEAFF.

The chain is built from TRBV7-9 and TRBJ1-1; TCRdb's D call, TRBD1, is unchecked because there is no DNA. Per germline, CDR1 SEHNR and CDR2 FQNEAQ (reference sequence). The length of the CDR3 is 16 residues. This chain's CDR3 is CASSLGVGQEGTEAFF.